This T cell receptor (beta chain) was recovered during a study of blood T cell repertoires in COVID-19. Overall study: Sites in the United States, Italy and Spain provided acute and convalescent COVID-19 samples. From T cells, B-cell-depleted T cells, or PBMCs came the material, which was cDNA or gDNA.

J gave up 6 bases and V 0 bases, and 7 bases lay outside the gene matches. CDR3 length equals 16 residues. CDR1 and CDR2 (germline): MNHEY, SVGAGI. Original data processing: By means of reference gene primer amplification, nucleated cell counts were estimated. Sequenced by immunoSEQ multiplex PCR; TCRdb stores in-frame clones only, minus some. The DNA gave D and trimming, while V, J and clone size come from that table. The sample holds about 220,000 clones, 70% to 90% seen once. Only a few counts were recorded for this clone. The specimen was peripheral blood. The chain couples TRBV6-5 to TRBJ1-5; TRBD1 agrees at 8 bases. The TCR comes from a man in his forties or fifties with acute or convalescent COVID-19. CDR3 in amino acids: CASSYSGRGQGQPQHF. As DNA, the CDR3 is TGTGCCAGCAGTTACTCGGGCAGGGGGCAAGGTCAGCCCCAGCATTTT.